This is a list of T cell receptor beta chains from one sample in a study of T cells after posttransplantation cyclophosphamide. Method: immunoSEQ multiplex PCR; TCRdb's copy keeps in-frame clones and lacks some. In total the sample includes 40,000 to 55,000 clones, none of them seen once. The material sequenced was PBMCs. Source of these receptors: a man aged 35-49 years in good health, CMV-negative, and a related stem cell transplant donor. CDR3s include the opening cysteine and the closing phenylalanine or tryptophan. Each record gives: D gene, V gene, clone size, J gene, CDR3 protein. A D gene is named only where the DNA matches it firmly. Clone size is not always given. Where it is, it says once, few, many or a class for expanded clones.

TRBD2	TRBV19	many	TRBJ2-2	CASTAGGANTGELFF
TRBD2	TRBV5-4	many	TRBJ2-3	CASSRPSGRTTSTDTQYF
TRBD1	TRBV5-1	many	TRBJ2-7	CASSPSSGTGSYEQYF
-	TRBV28	many	TRBJ2-7	CASSLAGTYEQYF
TRBD1	TRBV4-1	many	TRBJ2-2	CASSQPDRGGTGELFF
-	TRBV9	many	TRBJ2-5	CASSPYTLAIQETQYF
-	TRBV19	many	TRBJ2-3	CASSAGLRTDTQYF
-	TRBV19	many	TRBJ1-1	CASSTIDGTLNTEAFF
TRBD1	TRBV7-8	many	TRBJ1-2	CASSTRDSSYGYTF
-	TRBV14	many	TRBJ2-3	CASSPDWYTDTQYF
-	TRBV14	many	TRBJ2-2	CASSQLRGIGSGELFF
-	TRBV5-4	many	TRBJ2-3	CASSLGSLWGTDTQYF
-	TRBV2	many	TRBJ2-5	CASSAPGVRETQYF
-	TRBV6-1	many	TRBJ2-3	CASSESRGDTQYF
-	TRBV19	many	TRBJ1-3	CASTSWQGTSGNTIYF
-	TRBV11-1	many	TRBJ1-1	CASSLERGVSTEAFF
-	TRBV7-8	many	TRBJ2-1	CASSLRGSEQFF
-	TRBV6-5	many	TRBJ1-2	CASSQGNGRYGYTF
-	TRBV7-6	many	TRBJ2-7	CASSSGTGVSEQYF
TRBD1	TRBV7-9	many	TRBJ1-5	CASSLVVGTEDQPQHF
-	TRBV28	many	TRBJ2-2	CASSYRTGELFF
TRBD2	TRBV7-7	many	TRBJ2-2	CASSPGTSRTGELFF
-	TRBV28	many	TRBJ1-5	CASANTLGLYSNQPQHF
-	TRBV28	many	TRBJ1-1	CASSAPGINTEAFF
TRBD2	TRBV7-2	many	TRBJ2-7	CASVPAGDSKGKQYF
-	TRBV4-3	many	TRBJ2-1	CASSQGWTGGYYNEQFF
-	TRBV9	many	TRBJ1-1	CASSVGQFNTEAFF
-	TRBV5-1	many	TRBJ2-3	CASSTDPASTDTQYF
TRBD1	TRBV28	many	TRBJ2-2	CASSSTGVGTGELFF
-	TRBV11-2	many	TRBJ1-2	CASSLVHRYGYTF
TRBD2	TRBV7-6	many	TRBJ2-7	CASSTSDSGGYEQYF
-	TRBV15	many	TRBJ2-7	CATSRDYAGNSYEQYF
TRBD2	TRBV27	many	TRBJ2-1	CASSLSGQGYNEQFF
-	TRBV6-1	-	TRBJ2-7	CASSRTSTTYEQYF
-	TRBV6-1	-	TRBJ1-4	CASSSTGSANEKLFF
TRBD2	TRBV27	many	TRBJ2-1	CASSSPGLAENNEQFF
TRBD1	TRBV6-5	-	TRBJ1-2	CAGRGQGTYGYTF
-	TRBV6-5	-	TRBJ1-1	CASSYEADWNTEAFF
TRBD2	TRBV28	many	TRBJ2-5	CASSVPPGLAGGRTETQYF
TRBD1	TRBV15	many	TRBJ2-1	CATSRWDRGDYNEQFF
-	TRBV18	many	TRBJ2-5	CASSPRFGTYQETQYF
-	TRBV11-2	many	TRBJ2-4	CASSLERFGIQYF
-	TRBV7-6	many	TRBJ2-1	CASSSGEDPYNEQFF
-	TRBV5-4	many	TRBJ1-1	CASSIGGMNTEAFF
TRBD2	TRBV7-2	many	TRBJ2-5	CASSLGGGQETQYF
-	TRBV11-3	many	TRBJ2-7	CASPPSGGYSYEQYF
-	TRBV7-8	many	TRBJ2-7	CASSPTDRKQYF
TRBD2	TRBV5-4	-	-	CASSRGTSGYEQYF
-	TRBV12-5	many	TRBJ1-1	CASGLGENTEAFF
-	TRBV30	many	TRBJ1-5	CAWSSGGGGQPQHF
-	TRBV6-5	many	TRBJ2-2	CASSSPGLKNTGELFF
TRBD2	TRBV2	many	TRBJ2-2	CASSLSGRNTGELFF
-	TRBV6-5	many	TRBJ1-1	CASSPDLWNTEAFF
-	TRBV11-3	many	TRBJ2-6	CASSQTGANVLTF